The 7 T cell receptor beta chains presented below share a single source sample, sequenced in a study of breast tumors, draining lymph nodes, adjacent tissues. The lymph nodes were axillary draining lymph nodes from breast cancer patients. TCRdb reanalysed the multiplex PCR reads using MiXCR and keeps one entry per CDR3 protein. The sample yields 170,000 or so distinct CDR3 sequences, roughly a third seen once. Sequenced: axillary lymph node tissue. All receptors derive from a female donor with breast cancer. Some clones in this sample may be carry-over from other donors' samples.

Concerning this clonotype itself: Since a much larger clone is just one base distant, this may be a read error. The CDR3 end shows no conserved phenylalanine or tryptophan, and so a read error is likely. The chain couples TRBV18 to TRBJ2-2; no clear D gene. The V gene's germline CDR1 is KGHSH and CDR2 LQKENI. The CDR3 runs to 13 residues. Trimming left V 1 base short and J 6 bases short, with 6 bases between. CDR3 sequence reads: CASSPQGPGELFY. CDR3 DNA sequence: TGTGCCAGCTCACCACAGGGCCCCGGGGAGCTGTTTTAT.

Ten or more counts support this clonotype. The chain carries TRBV4-1 and TRBJ2-5; D remains ambiguous. This CDR3 contains 13 residues. The V gene lost 0 bases and the J gene lost 3 bases, with 5 bases spanning the gap. Germline lookup yields CDR1 MGHRA and CDR2 YSYEKL. The CDR3 is CASSQDREETQYF. In DNA, the CDR3 is TGCGCCAGCAGCCAAGATAGGGAAGAGACCCAGTACTTC.

In its sample, this clonotype was seen a few times. The chain links TRBV5-6 to TRBJ2-5; D ambiguous. Germline V gives CDR1 SGHDT, CDR2 YYEEEE. V was cut by 1 base and J by 5 bases, with 15 bases left in between. The CDR3 extends over 15 amino acids. As DNA, the CDR3 is TGTGCCAGCAGCTTGACGGCAGCGATAATGGAGACCCAGTACTTC. Protein sequence: CASSLTAAIMETQYF.

The table lists this clonotype with many counts. This chain uses TRBV20-1 with TRBJ2-5; D is perhaps TRBD2 (5 bases). The CDR3 runs to 13 residues. The germline V gene encodes CDR1 DFQATT and CDR2 SNEGSKA (reference sequence). The germline V and J ends were trimmed by 1 base and 5 bases, with 11 bases remaining between them. The CDR3: CSARGGLRETQYF. DNA for the CDR3: TGCAGTGCTAGAGGAGGGCTTCGGGAGACCCAGTACTTC.

This clonotype was detected many times. The chain carries TRBV5-6 and TRBJ2-5; maybe TRBD2 (6 bases). V dropped 6 bases and J dropped 8 bases, with 17 bases sitting between them. The CDR3 is made up of 13 amino acids. Germline assignment: CDR1 SGHDT and CDR2 YYEEEE. The CDR3 protein is CASNLRGGDTQYF. DNA of the CDR3: TGTGCCAGCAACTTAAGGGGCGGGGATACCCAGTACTTC. The full variable domain, rest sourced from reference TRBV5-6 and TRBJ2-5, is DAGVTQSPTHLIKTRGQQVTLRCSPKSGHDTVSWYQQALGQGPQFIFQYYEEEERQRGNFPDRFSGHQFPNYSSELNVNALLLGDSALYLCASNLRGGDTQYFGPGTRLLVL.

This clonotype was seen repeatedly, ten times or more. This sequence joins TRBV5-4 and TRBJ1-3; maybe TRBD1 (6 bases). The CDR3 contains 16 residues. Per germline, CDR1 SGHNT and CDR2 YYREEE (reference sequence). V was pared by 0 bases and J by 0 bases, with 10 bases between. CDR3 coding DNA: TGTGCCAGCAGCTTGGAGGGGGACTACTCTGGAAACACCATATATTTT. Protein: CASSLEGDYSGNTIYF.

This clonotype was picked up many times. The chain uses TRBV20-1 and TRBJ1-2; the D is unclear. Per germline, CDR1 DFQATT and CDR2 SNEGSKA (reference sequence). The CDR3 sequence is 15 residues long. Trimming removed 0 bases from V and 2 bases from J, with 13 bases in between. For the CDR3, the DNA is TGCAGTGCTAGAGAGGCGGAGGGATCAAACTATGGCTACACCTTC. Its translation: CSAREAEGSNYGYTF.